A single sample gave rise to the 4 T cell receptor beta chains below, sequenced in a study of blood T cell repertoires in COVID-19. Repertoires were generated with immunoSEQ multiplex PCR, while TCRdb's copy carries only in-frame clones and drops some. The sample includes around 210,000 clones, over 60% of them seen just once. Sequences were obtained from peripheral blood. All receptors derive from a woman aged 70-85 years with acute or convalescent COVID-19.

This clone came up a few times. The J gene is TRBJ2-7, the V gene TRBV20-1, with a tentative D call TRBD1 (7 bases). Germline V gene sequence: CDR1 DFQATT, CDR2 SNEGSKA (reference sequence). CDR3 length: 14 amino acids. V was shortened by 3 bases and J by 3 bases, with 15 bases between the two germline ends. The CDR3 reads CSASLQGGSYEQYF. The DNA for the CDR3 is TGCAGTGCTAGTCTTCAGGGGGGAAGCTACGAGCAGTACTTC.

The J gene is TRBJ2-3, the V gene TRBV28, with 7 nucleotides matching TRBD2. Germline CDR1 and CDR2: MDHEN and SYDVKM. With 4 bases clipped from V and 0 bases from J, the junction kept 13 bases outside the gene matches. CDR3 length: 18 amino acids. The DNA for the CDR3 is TGTGCCAGCAGTTCATCAGCGGGAACGGCCCCTAGCACAGATACGCAGTATTTT. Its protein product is CASSSSAGTAPSTDTQYF.

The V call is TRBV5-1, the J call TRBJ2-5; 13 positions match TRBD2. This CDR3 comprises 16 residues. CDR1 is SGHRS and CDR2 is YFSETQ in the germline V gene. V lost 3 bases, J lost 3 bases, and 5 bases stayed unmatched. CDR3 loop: CASSSSGTSGEETQYF. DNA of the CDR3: TGCGCCAGCAGCTCCTCCGGGACTAGCGGGGAAGAGACCCAGTACTTC.

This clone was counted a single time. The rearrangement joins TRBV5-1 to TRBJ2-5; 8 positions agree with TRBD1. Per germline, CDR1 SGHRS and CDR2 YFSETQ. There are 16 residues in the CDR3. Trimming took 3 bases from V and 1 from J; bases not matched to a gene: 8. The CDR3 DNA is TGCGCCAGCAGCTCCCGACAGGGGAGTATCCAAGAGACCCAGTACTTC. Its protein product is CASSSRQGSIQETQYF. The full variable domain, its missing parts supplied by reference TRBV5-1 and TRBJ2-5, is KAGVTQTPRYLIKTRGQQVTLSCSPISGHRSVSWYQQTPGQGLQFLFEYFSETQRNKGNFPGRFSGRQFSNSRSEMNVSTLELGDSALYLCASSSRQGSIQETQYFGPGTRLLVL.